Presented here are 9 T cell receptor beta chains from one specimen sequenced in a study of CD8+CD57+ T cells in acquired aplastic anemia. The study profiled TCR beta VDJ and CDR3 using genomic DNA as template. TCRdb re-called the reads through MiXCR, storing one row per CDR3 protein. The data show approximately 99,000 distinct CDR3 sequences, roughly 50% seen once. Sequencing input: sorted CD4+, CD8+, or CD8+CD57+ T cells (not recorded which) from PBMCs. These receptors were obtained from a human donor in good health, serving as a control.

The CDR3 DNA sequence: TGTGCCAGCAGCTATTCCGGCAGGGGGTTTGCTGACAATCAGCCCCAGCATTTT. It specifies CASSYSGRGFADNQPQHF. The chain recombines TRBV11-1 with TRBJ1-5; 7 bases map to TRBD1. V gave up 4 bases and J gave up 3 bases; unmatched junction bases: 15. This CDR3 is 18 amino acids long. Germline V gene sequence: CDR1 SGHAT, CDR2 FQDESV (reference sequence).

This clonotype was seen more than once but under ten times. The chain couples TRBV7-2 to TRBJ2-5, with D hard to call. Germline values: CDR1 SGHTA, CDR2 FQGNSA. This CDR3 has 12 amino acids. The V end lost 5 bases, the J end lost 7 bases, and 11 bases lay between the germline ends. CDR3 amino acids: CASSTGPRTQYF. CDR3 bases: TGTGCCAGCAGCACTGGGCCTAGGACCCAGTACTTC.

The chain employs TRBV13 and TRBJ2-1, with 13 bases matching TRBD2. The trim removed 4 bases at V and 7 bases at J, leaving 7 bases unmatched. CDR3 length: 16 residues. Germline V gene lookup returns CDR1 PRHDT and CDR2 FYEKMQ (reference sequence). The CDR3 DNA reads TGTGCCAGCAGCTCCTCCGGGACTAGCGGGATAAATGAGCAGTTCTTC. It yields the protein CASSSSGTSGINEQFF.

The J gene is TRBJ2-6, the V gene TRBV19; 7 bases agree with TRBD1. Trimming removed 6 bases from V and 0 bases from J; junction bases left unmatched: 2. CDR1 is LNHDA and CDR2 is SQIVND in the germline V gene (reference sequence). The CDR3 contains 15 residues. CDR3 protein: CASSAGGSGANVLTF. The CDR3, as DNA: TGTGCCAGTAGCGCAGGGGGCTCTGGGGCCAACGTCCTGACTTTC.

This clonotype was detected many times. V usage is TRBV5-1 and J usage is TRBJ2-3; perhaps TRBD2 as D (6 bases). Germline lookup yields CDR1 SGHRS and CDR2 YFSETQ. V lost 0 bases to trimming and J lost 5 bases, with 13 bases between them. This CDR3 spans 15 amino acids. CDR3: CASSLAGGILDTQYF. CDR3 in DNA: TGCGCCAGCAGCTTGGCCGGCGGGATCCTAGATACGCAGTATTTT.

This clonotype was detected many times. CDR3 DNA sequence: TGTGCCAGCAGCTTGGACCTCCAAGAGACCCAGTACTTC. Its translation is CASSLDLQETQYF. The chain is built from TRBV5-6 and TRBJ2-5, with no clear D. CDR1 and CDR2 (germline): SGHDT, YYEEEE. CDR3 length: 13 residues. Trimming shortened V by 0 bases and J by 1 base, and 4 bases separated the two germline ends.

This chain connects TRBV29-1 to TRBJ2-5, with 10 bases matching TRBD1. In germline, CDR1 is SQVTM, CDR2 ANQGSEA. This CDR3 has 13 amino acids. V gave up 6 bases and J gave up 4 bases; unmatched junction bases: 5. Here the CDR3 reads CSVARTGGETQYF. The DNA for the CDR3 is TGCAGCGTGGCAAGGACAGGGGGAGAGACCCAGTACTTC.

As regards this clonotype: One end of the junction does not line up with germline, which may come from a read error. The chain uses TRBV10-3 and TRBJ1-6; no clear D. Germline CDR1 and CDR2: ENHRY and SYGVKD. The CDR3 has 13 amino acids. CDR3 nucleotides: TGTGCCAGCAGTCGAGGATATCAGACACCCCTCCACTTT. It specifies CASSRGYQTPLHF.

About this clonotype itself: It may be a read error: a sequence one base away is much more abundant. The chain combines TRBV2 with TRBJ2-5, with a weak D call TRBD1 (6 bases). The germline V and J ends were trimmed by 8 bases and 2 bases, with 15 bases remaining between them. CDR3 length equals 14 residues. Germline CDR1 is SNHLY and CDR2 is FYNNEI. CDR3 DNA: TGTGCCAGCGGGTATCTGACAGGACAAGAGACCCAGTACTTC. Protein product: CASGYLTGQETQYF.